This T cell receptor beta chain was recovered during a study of blood T cell repertoires in COVID-19. Study at large: T cells, B-cell-depleted T cells, or PBMCs provided the cDNA or gDNA that served as material.

How the authors handled the data: Amplification with reference gene primers provided the estimates of nucleated cell counts. Method: immunoSEQ multiplex PCR; TCRdb's copy keeps in-frame clones and lacks some. V and J calls and clone size are as listed in that table; D and trimming were resolved from the DNA. This table has 200,000 to 300,000 clones, 80% to 90% appearing once. Germline V gene sequence: CDR1 SGDLS, CDR2 YYNGEE. CDR3 length: 16 amino acids. Trimming removed 0 bases from V and 3 bases from J; junction bases left unmatched: 2. This TCR came from a man aged 55 to 70 with acute or convalescent COVID-19. This chain uses TRBV9 with TRBJ2-1, with TRBD2 identical over 11 bases. The sequencing input was peripheral blood. The CDR3 reads CASSVAGLAVYNEQFF. CDR3 nucleotide sequence: TGTGCCAGCAGCGTAGCGGGACTAGCGGTCTACAATGAGCAGTTCTTC. Drawing the rest from reference TRBV9 and TRBJ2-1, the complete variable domain is DSGVTQTPKHLITATGQRVTLRCSPRSGDLSVYWYQQSLDQGLQFLIQYYNGEERAKGNILERFSAQQFPDLHSELNLSSLELGDSALYFCASSVAGLAVYNEQFFGPGTRLTVL.